A selection of T cell receptor beta chains follows, all from one sample in a study of T cells in Graves' hyperthyroidism and ophthalmopathy. MiXCR, applied by TCRdb to the multiplex PCR reads, yields one record per CDR3 protein. The table records roughly 570,000 distinct CDR3 sequences, about 45% of them present only once. The sample comprised peripheral blood or thyroid tissue (not recorded which). Receptors originate from a woman under 30 with Graves' hyperthyroidism. Each CDR3 is given with its conserved first and last residue.

CDR3 protein: CATGTGGNNEKLFF; CDR3 length: 14; J gene: TRBJ1-4; V gene: TRBV6-1
CDR3 protein: CSARGDRDNEQYF; CDR3 length: 13; J gene: TRBJ2-7; V gene: TRBV20-1
CDR3 protein: CASSTPSGTSGLTF; CDR3 length: 14; J gene: TRBJ2-6; V gene: TRBV7-3
CDR3 protein: CAISEPGLVGTGELFF; CDR3 length: 16; J gene: TRBJ2-2; V gene: TRBV10-3
CDR3 protein: CASSILSRSLSEQYF; CDR3 length: 15; J gene: TRBJ2-7; V gene: TRBV19
CDR3 protein: CASTSSTETYEQYF; CDR3 length: 14; J gene: TRBJ2-7; V gene: TRBV12-3/TRBV12-4
CDR3 protein: CASYPRGNYGYTF; CDR3 length: 13; J gene: TRBJ1-2; V gene: TRBV16
CDR3 protein: CASSSTEDNHPWDYGYTF; CDR3 length: 18; J gene: TRBJ1-2; V gene: TRBV7-9
CDR3 protein: CASSPRRVGGELFF; CDR3 length: 14; J gene: TRBJ2-2; V gene: TRBV12-3/TRBV12-4
CDR3 protein: CASSLEGREGQPQHF; CDR3 length: 15; J gene: TRBJ1-5; V gene: TRBV7-6